The sequence of this T cell receptor (beta chain) was determined in a study of neoadjuvant anti-PD-1 for oral cavity cancer. Study-level background: Nivolumab at 3 mg/kg was mostly given biweekly, three to four doses, pre-surgery.

Points on this clone: Its antigen is undetermined.

Specified time point: after neoadjuvant nivolumab, at surgical resection. Cohort: HPV-negative, locally advanced oral cavity squamous cell carcinoma patients. CDR3 length equals 15 residues. The ends were cut back, 2 bases at V and 7 bases at J, with 16 bases in the middle. CDR1 SGHDT and CDR2 YYEEEE come from the germline V gene. Findings of the study overall: TCR analyses covered only a few patients per response group.

Two replicates per tumor sample, mostly from 4.8 ug of genomic DNA. Here immunoSEQ multiplex PCR was the method, and the copy in TCRdb shows in-frame clones only, minus some. The sample lists 40,000 or so clones, 35% to 40% seen once, with around 15% in the top ten. This specimen consisted of tumor tissue, obtained after nivolumab (anti-PD-1) treatment. The origin of this receptor is a person aged 35-79 years with oral cavity squamous cell carcinoma. J is TRBJ1-5 and V is TRBV5-6; possible D gene TRBD1, 6 bases. CDR3 region: CASSLGGGAGQPQHF. CDR3 coding DNA: TGTGCCAGCAGCTTAGGGGGAGGGGCAGGCCAGCCCCAGCATTTT.